The entry that follows covers one T cell receptor beta chain sequence. The source of the sample is a study of OX40 agonist ivuxolimab in advanced cancers. Across the study: Ivuxolimab is a fully human IgG2 antibody that activates OX40 (CD134). Two patients with cutaneous melanoma and one with hepatocellular carcinoma, three in total, showed partial responses. All patients had ivuxolimab intravenously every 2 weeks at 0.01 to 10 mg/kg.

Produced via immunoSEQ multiplex PCR; TCRdb's table is partial and in-frame only. The profile shows some 77,000 clones, roughly nine tenths of them singletons. The CDR3 has 16 residues. V was clipped by 5 bases and J by 7 bases; unmatched bases: 8. Germline V gene sequence: CDR1 LNHDA, CDR2 SQIVND (reference sequence). The source of this sequence is an adult with an advanced solid tumor such as melanoma, head and neck, liver or kidney cancer. The sample consisted of CD4+ or CD8+ T cells sorted from blood, taken in a trial of the OX40 agonist ivuxolimab. The chain joins TRBV19 to TRBJ2-1; 13 bases agree with TRBD2. The CDR3 DNA reads as TGTGCCAGTAGTTCCGGACTAGCGGGAGTAGTTAATGAGCAGTTCTTC. It is translated as CASSSGLAGVVNEQFF.